This TCR beta chain originates from a study of T cell repertoires in cytomegalovirus infection. Study outcomes and limitations: Clonotype analysis showed dominance of the ex vivo response by HLA-C-restricted CMV-specific TCR beta clonotypes.

A remark on this clonotype: Antigen unknown.

The length of the CDR3 is 15 residues. Looked up from germline, CDR1 is SEHNR and CDR2 is FQNEAQ (reference sequence). The V and J ends lost 5 bases and 3 bases respectively, with 16 bases between them. TCRdb ran MiXCR on the reads and lists one entry per CDR3 protein. This sample has roughly 200,000 distinct CDR3 sequences, with 7.5% to 10% found just once. The chain carries TRBV7-9 and TRBJ1-1; D remains ambiguous. The receptor was derived from a human donor in good health (CMV status not recorded). Some clones in this sample may be carry-over from other donors' samples. The sample comprised PBMCs. The CDR3 sequence: CASSIGLGKDTEAFF. CDR3 DNA: TGTGCCAGCAGCATAGGACTGGGGAAGGACACTGAAGCTTTCTTT. Combining the CDR3 with reference TRBV7-9 and TRBJ1-1 gives the whole variable domain DTGVSQNPRHKITKRGQNVTFRCDPISEHNRLYWYRQTLGQGPEFLTYFQNEAQLEKSRLLSDRFSAERPKGSFSTLEIQRTEQGDSAMYLCASSIGLGKDTEAFFGQGTRLTVV.